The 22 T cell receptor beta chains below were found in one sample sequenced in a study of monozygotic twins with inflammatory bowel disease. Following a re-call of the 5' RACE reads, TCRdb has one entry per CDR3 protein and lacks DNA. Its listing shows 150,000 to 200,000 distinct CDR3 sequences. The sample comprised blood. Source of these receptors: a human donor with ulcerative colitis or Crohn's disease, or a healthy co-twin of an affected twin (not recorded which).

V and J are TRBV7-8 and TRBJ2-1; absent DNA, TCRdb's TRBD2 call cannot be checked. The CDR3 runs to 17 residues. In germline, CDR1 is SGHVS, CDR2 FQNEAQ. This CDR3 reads CASSFRPGTSGYNEQFF.

This CDR3 is CASSLDSQGTDTQYF. The chain combines TRBV7-2 with TRBJ2-3; TCRdb selects TRBD1, and the lack of DNA leaves this call unchecked. CDR1 is SGHTA and CDR2 is FQGNSA in the germline V gene. This CDR3 comprises 15 residues.

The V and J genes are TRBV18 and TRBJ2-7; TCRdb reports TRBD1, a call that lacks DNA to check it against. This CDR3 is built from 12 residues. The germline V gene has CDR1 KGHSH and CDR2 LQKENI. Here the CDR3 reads CASSPEGDEQYF.

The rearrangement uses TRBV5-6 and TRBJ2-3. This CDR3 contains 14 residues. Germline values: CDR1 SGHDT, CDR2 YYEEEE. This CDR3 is CASSWGTSTDTQYF.

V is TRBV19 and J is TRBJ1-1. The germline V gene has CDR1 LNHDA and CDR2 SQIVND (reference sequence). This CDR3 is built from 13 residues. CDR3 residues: CASKPSRGTEAFF.

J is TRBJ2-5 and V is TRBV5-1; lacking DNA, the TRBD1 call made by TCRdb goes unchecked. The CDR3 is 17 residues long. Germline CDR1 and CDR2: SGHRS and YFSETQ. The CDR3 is CASSHSLTGGGKETQYF.

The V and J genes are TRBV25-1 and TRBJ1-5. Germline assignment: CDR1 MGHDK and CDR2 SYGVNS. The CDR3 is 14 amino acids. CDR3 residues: CASSDSGWYQPQHF. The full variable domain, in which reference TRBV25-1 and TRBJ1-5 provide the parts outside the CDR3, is EADIYQTPRYLVIGTGKKITLECSQTMGHDKMYWYQQDPGMELHLIHYSYGVNSTEKGDLSSESTVSRIRTEHFPLTLESARPSHTSQYLCASSDSGWYQPQHFGDGTRLSIL.

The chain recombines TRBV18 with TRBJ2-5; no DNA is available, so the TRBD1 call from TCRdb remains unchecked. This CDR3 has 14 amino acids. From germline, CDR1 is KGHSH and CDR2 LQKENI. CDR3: CASSRYSGEETQYF.

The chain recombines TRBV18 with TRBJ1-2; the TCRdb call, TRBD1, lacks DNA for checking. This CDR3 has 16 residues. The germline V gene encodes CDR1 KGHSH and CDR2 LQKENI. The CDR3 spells CASSPALTGTGGGYTF.

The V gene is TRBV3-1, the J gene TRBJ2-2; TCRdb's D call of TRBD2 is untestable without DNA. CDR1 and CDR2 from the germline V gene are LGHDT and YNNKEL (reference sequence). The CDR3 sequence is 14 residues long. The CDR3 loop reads CASSRIAGSGELFF.

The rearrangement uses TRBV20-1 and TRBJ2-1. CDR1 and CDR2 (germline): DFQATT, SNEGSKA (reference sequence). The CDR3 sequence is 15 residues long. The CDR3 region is CSAPSSGRSYNEQFF.

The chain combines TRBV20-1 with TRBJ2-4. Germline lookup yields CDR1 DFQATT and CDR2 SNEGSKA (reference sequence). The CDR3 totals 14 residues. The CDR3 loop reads CSARPGLAKNIQYF.

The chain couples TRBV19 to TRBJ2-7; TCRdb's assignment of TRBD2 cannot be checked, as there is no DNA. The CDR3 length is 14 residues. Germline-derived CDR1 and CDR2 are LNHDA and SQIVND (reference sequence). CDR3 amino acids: CASSTIAGEDEQYF.

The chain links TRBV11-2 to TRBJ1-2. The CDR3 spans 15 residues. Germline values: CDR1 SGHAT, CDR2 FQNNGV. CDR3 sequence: CASSLLVQSNHGYTF.

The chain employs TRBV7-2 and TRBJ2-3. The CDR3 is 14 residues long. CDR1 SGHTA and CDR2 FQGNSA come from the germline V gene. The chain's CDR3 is CASSLAFRADTQYF. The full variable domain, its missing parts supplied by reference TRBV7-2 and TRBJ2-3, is GAGVSQSPSNKVTEKGKDVELRCDPISGHTALYWYRQSLGQGLEFLIYFQGNSAPDKSGLPSDRFSAERTGGSVSTLTIQRTQQEDSAVYLCASSLAFRADTQYFGPGTRLTVL.

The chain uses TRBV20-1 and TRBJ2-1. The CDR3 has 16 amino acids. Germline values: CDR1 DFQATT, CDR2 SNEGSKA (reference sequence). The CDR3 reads CSALPTRGRAYNEQFF.

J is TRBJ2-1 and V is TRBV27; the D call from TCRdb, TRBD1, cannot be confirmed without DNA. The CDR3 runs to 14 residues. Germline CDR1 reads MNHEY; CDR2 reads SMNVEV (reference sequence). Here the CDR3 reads CASSRDRLGDEQFF.

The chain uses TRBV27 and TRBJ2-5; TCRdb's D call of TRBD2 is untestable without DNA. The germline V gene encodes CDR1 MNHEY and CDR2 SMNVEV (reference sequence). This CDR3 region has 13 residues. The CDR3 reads CASRLAGVETQYF.

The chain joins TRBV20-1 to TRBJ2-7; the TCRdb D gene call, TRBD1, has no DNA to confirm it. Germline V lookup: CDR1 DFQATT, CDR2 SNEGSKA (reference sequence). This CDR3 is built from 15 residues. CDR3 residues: CSARDVAGTQREQYF.

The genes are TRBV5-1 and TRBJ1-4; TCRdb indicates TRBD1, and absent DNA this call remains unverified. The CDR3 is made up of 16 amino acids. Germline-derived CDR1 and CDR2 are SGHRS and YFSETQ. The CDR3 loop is CASSLVAGGTNEKLFF.

CDR3 sequence reads: CASSLTTGVNTEAFF. This chain connects TRBV5-1 to TRBJ1-1; TCRdb reports TRBD1, a call that lacks DNA to check it against. The CDR3 totals 15 residues. Germline-derived CDR1 and CDR2 are SGHRS and YFSETQ.

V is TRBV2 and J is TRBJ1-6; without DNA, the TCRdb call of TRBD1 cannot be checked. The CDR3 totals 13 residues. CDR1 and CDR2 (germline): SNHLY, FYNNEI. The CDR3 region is CASKRTTNSPLHF.